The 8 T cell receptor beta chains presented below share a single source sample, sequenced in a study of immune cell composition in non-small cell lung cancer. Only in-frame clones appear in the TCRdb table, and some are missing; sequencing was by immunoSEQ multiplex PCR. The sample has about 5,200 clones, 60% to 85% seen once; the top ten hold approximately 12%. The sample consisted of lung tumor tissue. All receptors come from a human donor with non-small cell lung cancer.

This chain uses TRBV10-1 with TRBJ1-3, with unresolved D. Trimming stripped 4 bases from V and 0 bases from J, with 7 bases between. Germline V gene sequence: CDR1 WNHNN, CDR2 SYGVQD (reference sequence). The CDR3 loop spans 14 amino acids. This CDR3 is CASSGGSSGNTIYF. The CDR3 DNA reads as TGCGCCAGCAGTGGCGGGTCCTCTGGAAACACCATATATTTT.

This CDR3 is CASSPYRGQGNSPLHF. CDR3 sequence (DNA): TGTGCCAGCAGCCCATACCGGGGACAGGGGAATTCACCCCTCCACTTT. The gene calls are TRBV9 and TRBJ1-6; 10 bases are shared with TRBD1. The CDR3 spans 16 residues. The V gene end was trimmed by 4 bases and the J gene end by 7 bases; junction bases not matched to a gene: 8. Germline V gene sequence: CDR1 SGDLS, CDR2 YYNGEE. Based on the CDR3 plus reference TRBV9 and TRBJ1-6, the full variable domain is DSGVTQTPKHLITATGQRVTLRCSPRSGDLSVYWYQQSLDQGLQFLIQYYNGEERAKGNILERFSAQQFPDLHSELNLSSLELGDSALYFCASSPYRGQGNSPLHFGNGTRLTVT.

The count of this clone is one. The CDR3, as DNA: TGTGCCTGGAGTGTACTAGCGGGAGGCTTAGAGAGAGATAATGAGCAGTTCTTC. Translated: CAWSVLAGGLERDNEQFF. V gene TRBV30 combines with J gene TRBJ2-1; 12 bases are shared with TRBD2. Germline V gene data show CDR1 as GTSNPN and CDR2 as SVGIG (reference sequence). The length of the CDR3 is 18 residues. Losses at the gene ends were 0 bases for V and 7 bases for J; bases not matched to a gene: 13.

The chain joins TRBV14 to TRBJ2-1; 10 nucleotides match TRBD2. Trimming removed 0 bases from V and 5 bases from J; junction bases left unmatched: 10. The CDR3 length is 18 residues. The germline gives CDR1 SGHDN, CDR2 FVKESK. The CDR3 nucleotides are TGTGCCAGCAGCCAAGATCTTAGACTAGCGGGCCTGAACAATGAGCAGTTCTTC. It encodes CASSQDLRLAGLNNEQFF.

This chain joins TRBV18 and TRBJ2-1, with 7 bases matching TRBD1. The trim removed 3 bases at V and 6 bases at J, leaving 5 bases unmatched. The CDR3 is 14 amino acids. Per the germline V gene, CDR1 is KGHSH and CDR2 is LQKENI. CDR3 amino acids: CASSPGQSLNEQFF. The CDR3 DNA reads TGTGCCAGCTCACCGGGACAGTCACTCAATGAGCAGTTCTTC.

CDR3 region: CASSLDQSYNEQFF. The DNA of the CDR3 is TGTGCCAGCAGCTTGGATCAATCCTACAATGAGCAGTTCTTC. V and J are TRBV5-6 and TRBJ2-1, with unresolved D. Trimming cost V 0 bases and J 1 base, with 5 bases left between them. Germline V gene sequence: CDR1 SGHDT, CDR2 YYEEEE. The CDR3 totals 14 residues.

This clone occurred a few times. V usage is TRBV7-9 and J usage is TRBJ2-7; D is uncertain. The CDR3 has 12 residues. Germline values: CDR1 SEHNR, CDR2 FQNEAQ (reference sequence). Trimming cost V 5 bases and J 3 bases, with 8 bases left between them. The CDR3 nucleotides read TGTGCCAGCAGCCCAGACATCTACGAGCAGTACTTC. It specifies CASSPDIYEQYF.

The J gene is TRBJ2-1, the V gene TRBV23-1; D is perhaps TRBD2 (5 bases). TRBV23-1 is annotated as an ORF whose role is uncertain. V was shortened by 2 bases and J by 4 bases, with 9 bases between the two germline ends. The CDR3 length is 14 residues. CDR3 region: CASSQGGSYNEQFF. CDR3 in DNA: TGCGCCAGCAGTCAAGGCGGGTCTTACAATGAGCAGTTCTTC.